This T cell receptor beta chain was identified in a study of T cell repertoires in cytomegalovirus infection. Trimming shortened V by 7 bases and J by 3 bases, and 19 bases separated the two germline ends. The CDR3 runs to 15 residues. CDR1 and CDR2 (germline): SGHTA, FQGNSA. Each CDR3 protein gets one entry after TCRdb re-called the reads with MiXCR. The sample has around 300,000 distinct CDR3 sequences; roughly a fifth are singletons. A remark on this clonotype: Its antigen remains unidentified.

This TCR was sampled from a human donor in good health (CMV status not recorded). Some clones in this sample may be carry-over from other donors' samples. The sample was cultured PBMCs, taken from culture after CMV antigen stimulation. The chain combines TRBV7-2 with TRBJ2-7; perhaps TRBD2 as D (7 bases). The CDR3 bases are TGTGCCAGCACTCCCCAGGGGAGGGAAGGCTACGAGCAGTACTTC. Translated, it gives CASTPQGREGYEQYF.